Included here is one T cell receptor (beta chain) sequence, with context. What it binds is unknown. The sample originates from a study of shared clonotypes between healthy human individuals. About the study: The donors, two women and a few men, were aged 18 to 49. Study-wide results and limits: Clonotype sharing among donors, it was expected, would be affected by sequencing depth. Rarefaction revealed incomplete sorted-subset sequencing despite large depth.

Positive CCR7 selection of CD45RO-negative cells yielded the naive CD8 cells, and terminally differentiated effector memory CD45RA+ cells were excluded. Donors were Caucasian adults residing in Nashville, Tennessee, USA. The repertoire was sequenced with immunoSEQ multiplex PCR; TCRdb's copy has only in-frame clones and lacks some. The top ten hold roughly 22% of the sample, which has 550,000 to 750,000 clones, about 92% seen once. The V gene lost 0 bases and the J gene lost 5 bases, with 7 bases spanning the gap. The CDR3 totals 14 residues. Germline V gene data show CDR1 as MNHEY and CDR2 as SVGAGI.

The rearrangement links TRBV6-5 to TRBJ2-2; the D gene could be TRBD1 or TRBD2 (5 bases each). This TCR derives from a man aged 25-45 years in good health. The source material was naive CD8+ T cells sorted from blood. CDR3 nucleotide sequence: TGTGCCAGCAGTTACTCTGAGGGGACCGGGGAGCTGTTTTTT. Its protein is CASSYSEGTGELFF.